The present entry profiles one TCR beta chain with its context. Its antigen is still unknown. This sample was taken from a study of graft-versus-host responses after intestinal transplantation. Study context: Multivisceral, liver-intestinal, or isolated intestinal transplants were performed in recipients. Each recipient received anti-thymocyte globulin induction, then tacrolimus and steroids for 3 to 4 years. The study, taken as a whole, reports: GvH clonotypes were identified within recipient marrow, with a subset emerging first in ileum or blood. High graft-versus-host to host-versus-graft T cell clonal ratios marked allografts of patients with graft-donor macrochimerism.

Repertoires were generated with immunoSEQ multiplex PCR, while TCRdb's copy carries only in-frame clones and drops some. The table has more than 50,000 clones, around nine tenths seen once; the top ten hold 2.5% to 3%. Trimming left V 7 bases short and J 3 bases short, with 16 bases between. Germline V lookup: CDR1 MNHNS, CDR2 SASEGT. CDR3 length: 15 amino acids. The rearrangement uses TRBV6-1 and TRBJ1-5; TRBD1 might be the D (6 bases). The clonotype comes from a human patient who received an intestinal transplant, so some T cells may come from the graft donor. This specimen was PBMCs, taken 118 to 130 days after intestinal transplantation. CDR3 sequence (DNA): TGTGCCAGCAAGGACAGAGGGGTACTCAATCAGCCCCAGCATTTT. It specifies CASKDRGVLNQPQHF.